Listed below are T cell receptor beta chains from one sample, sequenced in a study of cytomegalovirus exposure and HLA in healthy donors. Assay: immunoSEQ multiplex PCR; the TCRdb copy retains only in-frame clones and omits some. The repertoire consists of 130,000 or so clones, with about 81% occurring once and the leading ten covering approximately 2%. The specimen was PBMCs. The source of these receptors is a man aged 35-49 years in good health and CMV-seronegative. The CDR3 runs from the conserved cysteine through the conserved F or W. A D gene is named only where the DNA matches it firmly. Not all rows give a size; the values are once, few, many and, for expanded clones, a class.

>-|TRBJ2-1|TRBD2|TRBV7-9
CASSFIRGRGVNEQFF
TGTGCCAGCAGCTTTATTCGCGGGAGGGGTGTCAATGAGCAGTTCTTC
>-|TRBJ2-7|TRBD2|TRBV27
CASSFRLEGGRENAYEQYF
TGTGCCAGCAGTTTCCGCCTCGAAGGCGGGAGAGAGAATGCCTACGAGCAGTACTTC
>-|TRBJ2-1|TRBD2|TRBV7-9
CASSLSGISYNEQFF
TGTGCCAGCAGCCTTAGCGGGATATCCTACAATGAGCAGTTCTTC
>few|TRBJ2-2|TRBD1|TRBV27
CASSLQGALGELFF
TGTGCCAGCAGTTTACAGGGGGCGCTCGGGGAGCTGTTTTTT
>-|TRBJ2-2|-|TRBV30
CAWSVGQGGELFF
TGTGCCTGGAGTGTAGGCCAGGGTGGGGAGCTGTTTTTT
>-|TRBJ2-6|-|TRBV6-6
CASSFSGANGLTF
TGTGCCAGCAGTTTCTCTGGGGCCAACGGCCTGACTTTC
>-|TRBJ1-2|TRBD1|TRBV28
CASSTQGTGGGYGYTF
TGTGCCAGCAGTACCCAAGGGACAGGGGGCGGCTATGGCTACACCTTC
>once|TRBJ1-4|TRBD1|TRBV5-1
CASSSRTGGDHTTNEKLFF
TGCGCCAGCAGCTCCAGGACAGGGGGCGACCATACAACTAATGAAAAACTGTTTTTT
>-|TRBJ1-2|-|TRBV14
CASSQVRGDGYTF
TGTGCCAGCAGCCAAGTCAGGGGCGATGGCTACACCTTC
>-|TRBJ1-1|-|TRBV25-1
CASSHGGEAFF
TGTGCCAGCAGTCATGGAGGGGAAGCTTTCTTT
>-|TRBJ1-1|-|TRBV15
CATSNPTGMNTEAFF
TGTGCCACCAGCAACCCGACAGGAATGAACACTGAAGCTTTCTTT
>-|TRBJ2-7|TRBD2|TRBV27
CASSSGLAGGDYEQYF
TGTGCCAGCAGTTCCGGACTAGCGGGAGGGGACTACGAGCAGTACTTC
>-|TRBJ1-5|TRBD1|TRBV6-1
CASSDRQGVPPQHF
TGTGCCAGCAGTGACCGACAGGGCGTTCCGCCCCAGCATTTT
>-|TRBJ2-1|TRBD2|TRBV25-1
CASSSSGSMEQFF
TGTGCCAGCAGCTCTAGCGGGAGCATGGAGCAGTTCTTC
>once|TRBJ2-4|-|TRBV6-5
CASRSYRIAKNIQYF
TGTGCCAGCAGGTCTTACAGGATAGCCAAAAACATTCAGTACTTC
>once|TRBJ2-5|-|TRBV5-1
CASSLEVGGRRETQYF
TGCGCCAGCAGCTTGGAGGTCGGTGGAAGGCGGGAGACCCAGTACTTC
>-|TRBJ1-1|-|TRBV7-2
CASSREMNTEAFF
TGTGCCAGCAGCAGAGAGATGAACACTGAAGCTTTCTTT
>-|TRBJ2-3|-|TRBV5-4
CASSLDEGRYTDTQYF
TGTGCCAGCAGCTTGGATGAGGGGAGGTACACAGATACGCAGTATTTT
>-|TRBJ1-1|-|TRBV7-2
CASSRVGGAMNTEAFF
TGTGCCAGCAGCCGGGTAGGAGGGGCCATGAACACTGAAGCTTTCTTT
>-|TRBJ1-1|-|TRBV7-9
CASSLAPGSEAFF
TGTGCCAGCAGCTTAGCCCCAGGGTCTGAAGCTTTCTTT
>-|TRBJ2-7|-|TRBV5-1
CASSPRGGAESEQYF
TGCGCCAGCAGCCCAAGGGGGGGCGCGGAGTCCGAGCAGTACTTC
>-|TRBJ2-7|TRBD2|TRBV27
CASSLRTSGTVTYEQYF
TGTGCCAGCAGTTTAAGGACTAGCGGGACCGTCACCTACGAGCAGTACTTC
>few|TRBJ2-2|-|TRBV5-5
CASSPRRVETGELFF
TGTGCCAGCAGCCCCCGCAGGGTGGAGACCGGGGAGCTGTTTTTT
>-|TRBJ1-5|TRBD1|TRBV30
CAWSVAGGRQPQHF
TGTGCCTGGAGTGTGGCAGGGGGTAGGCAGCCCCAGCATTTT